The clone carrying this T cell receptor (beta chain) was picked up a small number of times. What it binds is unknown. J gave up 6 bases and V 2 bases, and 5 bases lay outside the gene matches. Germline values: CDR1 MNHEY, CDR2 SVGAGI. The CDR3 consists of 14 residues. As it was prepared, the TCRbeta library received unique molecular identifiers. Each CDR3 protein is one row after TCRdb ran MiXCR on the PCR reads. Of fewer than 750,000 distinct CDR3 sequences in the sample, 25% to 30% were seen once. These data are taken from a study of T-cell reconstitution after alpha-beta-depleted transplantation in children. Study results and limitations: Where some patients showed high TCRbeta diversity at day 60, it came from recipient T cells and thymic progenitors that had survived. Reported findings indicate that, about two months after transplant, alpha-beta T cells came from several hundred expanded clones, which were derived from non-depleted graft cells. Most T-cell counts and diversity one year after the transplant came from T cells that were newly produced.

The receptor comes from a boy less than two years old with Wiskott-Aldrich syndrome, due to receive a stem cell transplant. The chain recombines TRBV6-5 with TRBJ1-2, with 8 nucleotides matching TRBD1. The sample here was PBMCs, taken before TCRalphabeta/CD19-depleted stem cell transplant. CDR3 residues: CASSYRTGRDGYTF. Written as DNA, the CDR3 is TGTGCCAGCAGTTACCGGACAGGGAGAGATGGCTACACCTTC.